These 6 T cell receptor beta chains were sequenced from one sample in a study of shared clonotypes between healthy human individuals. The naive CD8 fraction comprised CD45RO-negative cells positively selected for CCR7 and excluded terminally differentiated effector memory CD45RA+ cells. Sequencing used immunoSEQ multiplex PCR; TCRdb keeps in-frame clones, though not all of them. The sample holds more than 500,000 clones; around 96% are singletons and the top ten take approximately 0.11%. Sequencing was performed on naive CD8+ T cells sorted from blood. The receptors derive from a woman in her 30s in good health.

This clone was seen a single time. The chain is built from TRBV5-1 and TRBJ1-3; D gene uncertain. The CDR3 covers 13 residues. Germline V lookup: CDR1 SGHRS, CDR2 YFSETQ. The germline V and J ends were trimmed by 2 bases and 2 bases, with 5 bases remaining between them. CDR3 DNA: TGCGCCAGCAGCTTTAATACTGGAAACACCATATATTTT. Protein: CASSFNTGNTIYF.

The CDR3 spells CASSEGVTNTIYF. CDR3 DNA sequence: TGTGCCAGCAGTGAAGGGGTGACAAACACCATATATTTT. The rearrangement uses TRBV25-1 and TRBJ1-3; D ambiguous. This CDR3 is built from 13 residues. Trimming removed 2 bases at V and 6 bases at J, with 8 bases between. The germline gives CDR1 MGHDK, CDR2 SYGVNS.

The V and J genes are TRBV15 and TRBJ2-5; D remains unclear. The J call is doubtful: the DNA matches TRBJ2-7 better. The length of the CDR3 is 17 residues. Germline values: CDR1 LNHNV, CDR2 YYDKDF (reference sequence). The CDR3 nucleotides are TGTGCCACCAGCAGAGATCCATCTGCGGCCAGCGCCTACGAGCAGTACTTC. Its translation is CATSRDPSAASAYEQYF.

This chain links TRBV7-7 with TRBJ2-7; 7 nucleotides agree with TRBD2. J was trimmed by 0 bases and V by 3 bases; bases with no gene match: 5. The CDR3 has 15 residues. Germline loops: CDR1 SSHAT, CDR2 FNYEAQ (reference sequence). The chain's CDR3 is CASSFGGRSSYEQYF. The CDR3 DNA follows: TGTGCCAGCAGCTTTGGCGGGAGAAGCTCCTACGAGCAGTACTTC. The whole variable domain, filled in from reference TRBV7-7 and TRBJ2-7, reads GAGVSQSPRYKVTKRGQDVTLRCDPISSHATLYWYQQALGQGPEFLTYFNYEAQPDKSGLPSDRFSAERPEGSISTLTIQRTEQRDSAMYRCASSFGGRSSYEQYFGPGTRLTVT.

This clone was recorded only once. The chain carries TRBV7-8 and TRBJ2-1; D remains unclear. Germline V gives CDR1 SGHVS, CDR2 FQNEAQ. Trimming left V 1 base short and J 8 bases short, with 15 bases between. CDR3 size: 15 residues. In DNA, the CDR3 is TGTGCCAGCAGCTTAGATCTCCCCGCCTTGGATGAGCAGTTCTTC. It translates to CASSLDLPALDEQFF.

The V call is TRBV5-6, the J call TRBJ2-7; 9 bases are a match to TRBD2. J was trimmed by 4 bases and V by 3 bases; bases with no gene match: 2. CDR3 length: 13 amino acids. CDR1 is SGHDT, CDR2 YYEEEE, per germline. In DNA, the CDR3 is TGTGCCAGCAGCTGGACTAGCGAATACGAGCAGTACTTC. It encodes CASSWTSEYEQYF.